This TCR beta chain was retrieved from a study of cytomegalovirus exposure and HLA in healthy donors. Study overall: Approximately 85 million unique TCRs from HLA-typed donors made up an early data release. Study-level findings and limits: There were 150 to 200 TCR beta chains listed as cytomegalovirus-associated. Most TCR beta V segments were productive about 87% or about 30% of the time in an earlier analysis. Associated with HLA alleles at 0.05 false discovery rate in a later analysis were 17,000 or so TCR beta sequences.

CDR1 is SGDLS, CDR2 YYNGEE, per germline. V lost 4 bases, J lost 4 bases, and 10 bases stayed unmatched. The CDR3 consists of 15 residues. PCR amplification relied on 60 Vbeta primers (plus 13 Jbeta primers). The data were produced by immunoSEQ multiplex PCR, yet TCRdb's version contains in-frame clones alone and is incomplete. The table includes about 200,000 clones, 86% detected once. In this sample, this clone turned up once. As yet, its antigen is unknown. The receptor was isolated from a woman aged 25 to 39 in good health and CMV-seronegative. The J gene is TRBJ1-1, the V gene TRBV9; 7 bases match TRBD1. The sample consisted of PBMCs. The CDR3: CASSLTTGPVTEAFF. The CDR3 DNA reads as TGTGCCAGCAGCCTTACGACAGGGCCGGTCACTGAAGCTTTCTTT.